These T cell receptor beta chains were read from a single sample in a study of cytomegalovirus exposure and HLA in healthy donors. The repertoire was sequenced with immunoSEQ multiplex PCR; TCRdb's copy has only in-frame clones and lacks some. The sample contains approximately 160,000 clones, about 77% of which appear only once. The material sequenced was PBMCs. These receptors came from a man between 18 and 29 years old in good health and CMV-seropositive. CDR3s leave out the opening cysteine and the closing phenylalanine or tryptophan.

TRBV28,ASSFAGPYEQY
TRBV6-5,ASSSTLGTGSYEQY
TRBV28,ASSFDLAGGKDTQY
TRBV11-1,ASSTGLHSNYNEQF
TRBV29-1,SVGPFNSGYEQY
TRBV13,ASSLGRIAGWETQY
TRBV4-1,ASSQDWDSFSYEQY
TRBV18,ASSAGTGASYEQY
TRBV7-9,ASSPRQGGAGELF
TRBV5-1,ASSRDTGDSGNTIY
TRBV7-9,ASSHRGNYGYT
TRBV2,ASRPIGTDTQY
TRBV6-1,ASTRGGNTEAF
TRBV6-1,ASSEGLAGLTDTQY
TRBV6-6,ASSYPDSPTYEQY
TRBV29-1,SVEDLLREVGETQY
TRBV25-1,ASSETAGELF
TRBV19,ASSIGYGNQPQH
TRBV6-1,ASNNFVTYEQY
TRBV7-6,ASSSRGEQGVT
TRBV28,ASSKPGQAQETQY
TRBV10-2,ASSEPLTRNGRDEQY
TRBV5-1,ASSGTGQANYGYT
TRBV27,ASSSGTGGYEQY
TRBV5-1,ASSLGGNYGYT
TRBV7-8,ASSAFGGITYEQY
TRBV9,ASSVGADREYQPQH
TRBV28,ASSLFQGADGYT
TRBV28,ASSERGVSYEQY
TRBV9,ASSVGLRRGYT
TRBV6-5,ASSPGSRLDEQY
TRBV5-8,ASSLGVTGLNIQY
TRBV21-1,ASSKKPRTGNYCGYT
TRBV4-1,ASSQVASSKTEAF
TRBV11-2,ASSMEGSYEQY
TRBV19,ASSPRGNEAF